This T cell receptor beta chain is from a study of human T cells and chemical hapten exposure. The V end was cut by 5 bases, the J end by 2 bases, with 12 bases between. CDR1 and CDR2 from the germline V gene are SGHRS and YFSETQ. The CDR3 runs 14 residues. As for time point: healthy volunteer bleed at 6 weeks. Before extraction, the whole blood was not fractionated, and total RNA was taken from it. The library gave individual cDNA molecules unique molecular identifiers. MiXCR, run by TCRdb on the RACE reads, gives a single entry per CDR3 protein. Of 65,000 to 95,000 distinct CDR3 sequences in the sample, around 9.3% were seen once. The study's findings and limits: The number of TCRs over 1 in 1000 frequency stayed unchanged after DPC.

Many counts were recorded for this clonotype. Its target is unknown. This TCR was recovered from a female donor in good health. Some clones in this sample may be carry-over from other donors' samples. The sequenced sample consisted of whole blood. This chain links TRBV5-1 with TRBJ2-3; a possible D gene is TRBD1 (6 bases). CDR3 sequence (DNA): TGCGCCAGCAGGGCCAGGGGCAACACAGATACGCAGTATTTT. Amino acids: CASRARGNTDTQYF.